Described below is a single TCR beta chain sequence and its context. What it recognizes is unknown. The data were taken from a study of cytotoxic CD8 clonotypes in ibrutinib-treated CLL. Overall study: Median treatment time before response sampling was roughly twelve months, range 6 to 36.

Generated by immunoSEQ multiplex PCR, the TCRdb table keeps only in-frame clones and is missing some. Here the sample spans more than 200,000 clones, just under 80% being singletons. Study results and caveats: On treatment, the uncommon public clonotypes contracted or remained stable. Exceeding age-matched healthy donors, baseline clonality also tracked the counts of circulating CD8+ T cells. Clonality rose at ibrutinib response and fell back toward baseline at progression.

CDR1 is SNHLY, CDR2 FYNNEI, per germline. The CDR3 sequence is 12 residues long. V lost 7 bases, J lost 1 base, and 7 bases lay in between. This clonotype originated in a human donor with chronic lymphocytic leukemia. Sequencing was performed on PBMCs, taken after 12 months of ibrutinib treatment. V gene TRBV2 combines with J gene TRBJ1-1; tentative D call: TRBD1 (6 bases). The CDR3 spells CASNRANTEAFF. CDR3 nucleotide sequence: TGTGCCAGCAACAGGGCGAACACTGAAGCTTTCTTT. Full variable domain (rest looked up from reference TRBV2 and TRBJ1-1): EPEVTQTPSHQVTQMGQEVILRCVPISNHLYFYWYRQILGQKVEFLVSFYNNEISEKSEIFDDQFSVERPDGSNFTLKIRSTKLEDSAMYFCASNRANTEAFFGQGTRLTVV.